This T cell receptor beta chain was observed in a study of shared clonotypes between healthy human individuals. Looking at the study overall: CD4 naive and memory got three plates each, CD8 naive two, CD8 memory one.

Healthy adults negative for HIV, lacking recent acute infections or vaccinations, served as donors. CD4+ cell separation produced CD45RA+ naive and CD45RA-negative memory subsets. Measured with immunoSEQ multiplex PCR; TCRdb has only the in-frame clones, and not every one. The data show about 1.5 million clones, around 98% seen once. CDR3 length: 13 residues. Deletions cut 7 bases from V and 1 base from J, with 13 bases between. Germline V gene lookup returns CDR1 SQVTM and CDR2 ANQGSEA. Study-wide results and limits: Generation probabilities of non-shared clonotypes were lower (relative to those shared by all four donors).

This clone appeared a single time. Its antigen is unidentified. The sample was naive CD4+ T cells sorted from blood. Subset reported: CD45RA+ positively selected. This chain joins TRBV29-1 and TRBJ2-5; TRBD1 might be the D (6 bases). This clonotype originated in a man aged 30 to 45 in good health. CDR3 amino acids: CSAKQGAQETQYF. In DNA, the CDR3 is TGCAGCGCCAAACAGGGTGCCCAAGAGACCCAGTACTTC.